A selection of T cell receptor beta chains follows, all from one sample in a study of cytomegalovirus exposure and HLA in healthy donors. TCRdb's table, derived via immunoSEQ multiplex PCR, lists solely in-frame clones and lacks some. In the table there are 100,000 to 150,000 clones, over 70% of which are singletons. The sample was PBMCs. The receptors stem from a woman aged 45-65 years in good health and CMV-seronegative. Both conserved end residues are part of each CDR3. The D gene is left open where the match is weak. Only part of the rows carry a size: once, few, many, or a class if the clone is expanded.

abundance: NA
j_gene: TRBJ2-1
v_gene: TRBV7-9
d_gene: NA
CDR3aa: CASSLGGGTNEQFF
CDR3nt: TGTGCCAGCAGCTTAGGCGGAGGGACCAATGAGCAGTTCTTC

abundance: NA
j_gene: TRBJ1-5
v_gene: TRBV5-5
d_gene: NA
CDR3aa: CASSLGQLNQPQHF
CDR3nt: TGTGCCAGCAGCTTGGGACAGCTCAATCAGCCCCAGCATTTT

abundance: NA
j_gene: TRBJ2-6
v_gene: TRBV7-2
d_gene: NA
CDR3aa: CASSLPHGANVLTF
CDR3nt: TGTGCCAGCAGCCTTCCACACGGGGCCAACGTCCTGACTTTC

abundance: NA
j_gene: TRBJ1-5
v_gene: TRBV7-9
d_gene: TRBD1
CDR3aa: CASSLGLGQLNQPQHF
CDR3nt: TGTGCCAGCAGCTTAGGTCTGGGACAGCTCAATCAGCCCCAGCATTTT

abundance: NA
j_gene: TRBJ2-5
v_gene: TRBV9
d_gene: NA
CDR3aa: CAGSVATAAGETQYF
CDR3nt: TGTGCCGGCAGCGTAGCGACAGCTGCCGGGGAGACCCAGTACTTC

abundance: NA
j_gene: TRBJ2-7
v_gene: TRBV2
d_gene: TRBD1
CDR3aa: CASSPDRAAAYEQYF
CDR3nt: TGTGCCAGCAGTCCCGACAGGGCTGCGGCCTACGAGCAGTACTTC

abundance: NA
j_gene: TRBJ2-2
v_gene: TRBV9
d_gene: NA
CDR3aa: CASSVVSAGGELFF
CDR3nt: TGTGCCAGCAGCGTAGTTTCGGCGGGCGGGGAGCTGTTTTTT

abundance: NA
j_gene: TRBJ2-7
v_gene: TRBV28
d_gene: TRBD2
CDR3aa: CASSPHGLAGASEQYF
CDR3nt: TGTGCCAGCAGTCCCCACGGACTAGCGGGAGCTAGCGAGCAGTACTTC

abundance: NA
j_gene: TRBJ1-2
v_gene: TRBV7-2
d_gene: NA
CDR3aa: CASSALRGGGYGYTF
CDR3nt: TGTGCCAGCAGCGCACTTCGCGGGGGCGGCTATGGCTACACCTTC

abundance: once
j_gene: TRBJ2-3
v_gene: TRBV7-3
d_gene: TRBD1
CDR3aa: CASSPSGTGTDTQYF
CDR3nt: TGTGCCAGCAGCCCTTCCGGGACAGGGACAGATACGCAGTATTTT

abundance: NA
j_gene: TRBJ2-5
v_gene: TRBV5-4
d_gene: NA
CDR3aa: CASRDTNQETQYF
CDR3nt: TGTGCCAGCAGGGACACTAACCAAGAGACCCAGTACTTC

abundance: NA
j_gene: TRBJ2-7
v_gene: TRBV7-9
d_gene: NA
CDR3aa: CSSSLFIPHEQYF
CDR3nt: TGTTCCAGCAGCTTATTTATCCCCCACGAGCAGTACTTC

abundance: NA
j_gene: TRBJ2-1
v_gene: TRBV25-1
d_gene: TRBD2
CDR3aa: CASSEYSASGRAKEQFF
CDR3nt: TGTGCCAGCAGTGAATATTCGGCTAGCGGGAGGGCCAAAGAGCAGTTCTTC

abundance: few
j_gene: TRBJ2-7
v_gene: TRBV28
d_gene: NA
CDR3aa: CASRGGGVSYEQYF
CDR3nt: TGTGCCAGCCGGGGAGGGGGAGTTTCCTACGAGCAGTACTTC

abundance: NA
j_gene: TRBJ1-6
v_gene: TRBV30
d_gene: NA
CDR3aa: CAWASGGSYNSPLHF
CDR3nt: TGTGCCTGGGCGTCGGGGGGCTCCTATAATTCACCCCTCCACTTT

abundance: NA
j_gene: TRBJ2-7
v_gene: TRBV6-1
d_gene: TRBD1
CDR3aa: CASSEGQGVYEQYF
CDR3nt: TGTGCCAGCAGTGAAGGACAGGGAGTCTACGAGCAGTACTTC

abundance: NA
j_gene: TRBJ2-2
v_gene: TRBV7-2
d_gene: NA
CDR3aa: CASSFNRDTGELFF
CDR3nt: TGTGCCAGCAGCTTCAACAGGGACACCGGGGAGCTGTTTTTT

abundance: NA
j_gene: TRBJ1-2
v_gene: TRBV27
d_gene: NA
CDR3aa: CASSLSRASKTDGYTF
CDR3nt: TGTGCCAGCAGTTTATCCAGGGCCAGCAAGACGGATGGCTACACCTTC

abundance: NA
j_gene: TRBJ2-2
v_gene: TRBV30
d_gene: TRBD1
CDR3aa: CAWSGKQGTGELFF
CDR3nt: TGTGCCTGGAGTGGGAAACAGGGGACCGGGGAGCTGTTTTTT

abundance: NA
j_gene: TRBJ1-2
v_gene: TRBV28
d_gene: TRBD1
CDR3aa: CASSLLQGGGYTF
CDR3nt: TGTGCCAGCAGTTTATTACAGGGGGGTGGCTACACCTTC

abundance: few
j_gene: TRBJ1-2
v_gene: TRBV10-3
d_gene: NA
CDR3aa: CAISEQTANYGYTF
CDR3nt: TGTGCCATCAGTGAGCAGACAGCAAACTATGGCTACACCTTC

abundance: NA
j_gene: TRBJ2-7
v_gene: TRBV14
d_gene: TRBD1
CDR3aa: CATSRDRGIEQYF
CDR3nt: TGTGCCACGTCCCGGGACAGGGGGATCGAGCAGTACTTC

abundance: NA
j_gene: TRBJ1-2
v_gene: TRBV28
d_gene: NA
CDR3aa: CAIVGTDYGYTF
CDR3nt: TGTGCCATCGTCGGGACTGACTATGGCTACACCTTC

abundance: NA
j_gene: TRBJ1-4
v_gene: TRBV18
d_gene: NA
CDR3aa: CASSPTPLAGTTNEKLFF
CDR3nt: TGTGCCAGCTCACCAACACCGCTTGCCGGGACAACGAATGAAAAACTGTTTTTT

abundance: NA
j_gene: TRBJ2-5
v_gene: TRBV28
d_gene: TRBD2
CDR3aa: CASSFQGLAGVETQYF
CDR3nt: TGTGCCAGCAGTTTCCAGGGACTAGCGGGAGTAGAGACCCAGTACTTC

abundance: NA
j_gene: TRBJ2-7
v_gene: TRBV6-1
d_gene: NA
CDR3aa: CASMTEGSSYEQYF
CDR3nt: TGTGCCAGCATGACCGAGGGTAGCTCCTACGAGCAGTACTTC

abundance: NA
j_gene: TRBJ1-4
v_gene: TRBV11-2
d_gene: NA
CDR3aa: CASSLGPLEKLFF
CDR3nt: TGTGCCAGCAGCTTAGGGCCCCTTGAAAAACTGTTTTTT

abundance: few
j_gene: TRBJ2-3
v_gene: TRBV7-6
d_gene: NA
CDR3aa: CASSLEGFTDTQYF
CDR3nt: TGTGCCAGCAGCTTAGAGGGGTTCACAGATACGCAGTATTTT

abundance: NA
j_gene: TRBJ2-5
v_gene: TRBV5-4
d_gene: TRBD2
CDR3aa: CASSLRLAGEETQYF
CDR3nt: TGTGCCAGCAGCCTCCGTCTAGCGGGAGAAGAGACCCAGTACTTC

abundance: NA
j_gene: TRBJ2-1
v_gene: TRBV7-9
d_gene: TRBD2
CDR3aa: CSGGTSGHNEQFF
CDR3nt: TGTTCCGGTGGGACTAGCGGCCACAATGAGCAGTTCTTC

abundance: NA
j_gene: TRBJ2-3
v_gene: TRBV7-2
d_gene: NA
CDR3aa: CASSAGVSDTQYF
CDR3nt: TGTGCCAGCAGCGCAGGGGTTTCCGATACGCAGTATTTT

abundance: NA
j_gene: TRBJ1-5
v_gene: TRBV7-9
d_gene: NA
CDR3aa: CSSGGQSQPQHF
CDR3nt: TGTTCCAGCGGCGGACAGTCTCAGCCCCAGCATTTT

abundance: NA
j_gene: TRBJ2-3
v_gene: TRBV5-5
d_gene: NA
CDR3aa: CASSPQITDTQYF
CDR3nt: TGTGCCAGCAGCCCCCAGATCACAGATACGCAGTATTTT

abundance: NA
j_gene: TRBJ2-7
v_gene: TRBV7-2
d_gene: TRBD2
CDR3aa: CASSPTVAGGVEQYF
CDR3nt: TGTGCCAGCAGCCCAACTGTAGCGGGAGGCGTAGAGCAGTACTTC

abundance: NA
j_gene: TRBJ1-1
v_gene: TRBV28
d_gene: NA
CDR3aa: CASGQLYTEAFF
CDR3nt: TGTGCCAGTGGACAGCTGTACACTGAAGCTTTCTTT

abundance: NA
j_gene: TRBJ2-7
v_gene: TRBV27
d_gene: TRBD2
CDR3aa: CASSFRAGSYEQYF
CDR3nt: TGTGCCAGCAGTTTCAGAGCGGGATCCTACGAGCAGTACTTC

abundance: NA
j_gene: TRBJ2-2
v_gene: TRBV5-1
d_gene: TRBD2
CDR3aa: CASRSSGSRHTGELFF
CDR3nt: TGCGCCAGCAGGTCTAGCGGGAGTAGACACACCGGGGAGCTGTTTTTT

abundance: NA
j_gene: TRBJ1-1
v_gene: TRBV7-8
d_gene: NA
CDR3aa: CASSLGGGNTEAFF
CDR3nt: TGTGCCAGCAGCTTAGGCGGGGGGAACACTGAAGCTTTCTTT

abundance: NA
j_gene: TRBJ1-3
v_gene: TRBV6-6
d_gene: NA
CDR3aa: CASTIGQPGNTIYF
CDR3nt: TGTGCCAGCACCATTGGACAGCCTGGAAACACCATATATTTT

abundance: NA
j_gene: TRBJ2-7
v_gene: TRBV27
d_gene: NA
CDR3aa: CASSLSPQSYEQYF
CDR3nt: TGTGCCAGCAGTTTATCCCCCCAATCCTACGAGCAGTACTTC